Listed below are T cell receptor beta chains from one sample, sequenced in a study of T cells in Graves' hyperthyroidism and ophthalmopathy. One entry per CDR3 protein results from TCRdb running MiXCR on the multiplex PCR reads. The table records under 300,000 distinct CDR3 sequences, about 14% of them present only once. The sequenced sample was blood. The receptors derive from a woman aged 30 to 39 with Graves' hyperthyroidism that later progressed to Graves' ophthalmopathy. Each CDR3 is given with its conserved first and last residue. A D gene is named only where the DNA matches it firmly. Rows give clone size only sometimes, using once, few, many, or a class for an expanded clone.

D gene	clone size	J gene	V gene	CDR3 DNA	CDR3 protein
-	many	TRBJ1-2	TRBV9	TGTGCCAGCAGCGTATCCCCTCTCTATGGCTACACCTTC	CASSVSPLYGYTF
TRBD1	many	TRBJ2-7	TRBV5-1	TGCGCCAGCAGCTTTCCCGGGACAGCCCACTACGAGCAGTACTTC	CASSFPGTAHYEQYF
-	many	TRBJ2-1	TRBV6-5	TGTGCCAGCAGTTACTCGAAGGGGTTACTACAGTTCTTC	CASSYSKGLLQFF
TRBD2	many	TRBJ2-1	TRBV27	TGTGCCAGCAGTTCGGGACTAGCGGGTACCCGCTCCTACAATGAGCAGTTCTTC	CASSSGLAGTRSYNEQFF
-	few	TRBJ2-7	TRBV9	TGTGCCAGCAGCGTAGGGGGCGTGGAGCTCGACGAGCAGTACTTC	CASSVGGVELDEQYF
TRBD2	many	TRBJ2-3	TRBV5-5	TGTGCCAGCAGCTTGCCAGGACTAGCGGTAGATACGCAGTATTTT	CASSLPGLAVDTQYF
TRBD1	-	TRBJ1-4	TRBV28	TGTGCCAGCACCCTAGGGACAGATAATGAAAAACTGTTTTTT	CASTLGTDNEKLFF
-	-	TRBJ2-5	TRBV11-1	TGTGCCAGCAGCTTAGACCATGCTTCGGAGACCCTGTACTTC	CASSLDHASETLYF
-	few	TRBJ2-2	TRBV19	TGTGCCAGTACCCCGAGGGCTAGCCCTCCCGGGGAGCTGTTTTTT	CASTPRASPPGELFF
TRBD1	many	TRBJ2-7	TRBV7-9	TGTGCCAGCAGTCTTACTCGGGACAGCTCCTACGAGCAGTACTTC	CASSLTRDSSYEQYF
TRBD1	few	TRBJ2-2	TRBV6-1	TGTGCCAGCAATCACAGGGGGTCGGCGGAGCTGTTTTTT	CASNHRGSAELFF
-	-	TRBJ2-1	TRBV29-1	TGCAGCGCCTCGGACAACTCCTACAATGAGCAGTTCTTC	CSASDNSYNEQFF
-	-	TRBJ1-2	TRBV7-2	TGTGCCAGCAAGGGGGTAGCTAACTATGGCTACACCTTC	CASKGVANYGYTF
TRBD2	-	TRBJ2-3	TRBV3-1	TGTGCCAGCAACAAGCGGGACCAGGATACGCAGTATTTT	CASNKRDQDTQYF
-	many	TRBJ1-5	TRBV6-1	TGTGCCAGCAGTGGAGCCTCTGGGGGTGAAAGGCAGCCCCAGCATTTT	CASSGASGGERQPQHF
-	few	TRBJ1-2	TRBV19	TGTGCCAGTAGTCCGCAGGCATCCTATGGCTACACCTTC	CASSPQASYGYTF
-	many	TRBJ1-4	TRBV18	TGTGCCAGCTCACCCTCGGGGGGCGCCTCGATGGGAGAAAAACTGTTTTTT	CASSPSGGASMGEKLFF
-	many	TRBJ2-1	TRBV7-9	TGTGCCAGCAGCCCCGGGACGGAGGGGGGCAATGAGCAGTTCTTC	CASSPGTEGGNEQFF
TRBD1	-	TRBJ2-2	TRBV19	TGTGCCACTAAGGGGGACAGGTTTAACACCGGGGAGCTGTTTTTT	CATKGDRFNTGELFF
TRBD2	many	TRBJ2-7	TRBV6-2/TRBV6-3	TGTGCCAGCAGTTACGAAGCGGGGGCCAGCTCCTACGAGCAGTACTTC	CASSYEAGASSYEQYF
-	-	TRBJ2-3	TRBV4-1	TGCGCCAGCAGCCAAGCCCGGACAGATACGCAGTATTTT	CASSQARTDTQYF
-	few	TRBJ2-1	TRBV6-1	TGTGCCAGCATGGGGACCCAGCAGTTCTTC	CASMGTQQFF
TRBD1	many	TRBJ1-2	TRBV7-2	TGTGCCAGCAGCCGGGACAGGGCCAACTATGGCTACACCTTC	CASSRDRANYGYTF
-	few	TRBJ2-1	TRBV19	TGTGCCAGTAGTATAGTGTGGCCGTCCTCCTACAATGAGCAGTTCTTC	CASSIVWPSSYNEQFF
-	-	TRBJ2-3	TRBV19	TGTGCCACTATGGGGGTTGCGGACTTCACAGATACGCAGTATTTT	CATMGVADFTDTQYF
-	-	TRBJ2-3	TRBV7-2	TGTGCCAGCAGCTTAGCTTCCGGACCTAGCACAGATACGCAGTATTTT	CASSLASGPSTDTQYF
-	many	TRBJ2-7	TRBV5-1	TGCGCCAGCAGCTTGGACCCACAGGCCTACGAGCAGTACTTC	CASSLDPQAYEQYF